This T cell receptor (beta chain) appears in the sequencing data of a study of a mutant IDH1 vaccine in newly diagnosed glioma. Study-level background: The start of vaccination came 4-6 weeks after radiotherapy alone, or with temozolomide cycles.

The CDR3 is made up of 16 amino acids. Germline V gives CDR1 MGHRA, CDR2 YSYEKL. V was trimmed by 8 bases and J by 0 bases, leaving 16 bases between them. Time point indicated: week 11, during vaccination. The content of each vaccine dose was 300 ug of mutant IDH1 20-mer peptide, and topical imiquimod accompanied it. Clones were read by immunoSEQ multiplex PCR, and TCRdb kept only the in-frame ones, dropping some. The data hold 35,000 to 45,000 clones, with approximately 80% observed a single time. Worth noting for this clone: The antigen is not known.

This rearrangement joins TRBV4-1 to TRBJ1-4; no reliable D call. The clonotype comes from a young woman with glioma. Some clones in this sample may be carry-over from other donors' samples. The input for sequencing was peripheral blood mononuclear cells (PBMCs), taken from a glioma patient whose treatment included an IDH1 peptide vaccine. CDR3 coding DNA: TGCGCCAGCGGACTCCCTACGGTCTCAACTAATGAAAAACTGTTTTTT. Its protein is CASGLPTVSTNEKLFF.